These 24 T cell receptor beta chains originate from one sample sequenced in a study of cytomegalovirus exposure and HLA in healthy donors (dated by TCRdb to 2016 to 2017). Libraries were constructed by the immunoSEQ multiplex PCR assay. The multiplex PCR relied on a mix of 60 forward primers for TCR Vbeta segments and 13 reverse primers for TCR Jbeta segments. As stored in TCRdb, this immuneACCESS dataset retains in-frame rearrangements with V and J assigned. A fraction of the clones does not appear; measured against another copy, unresolved V genes explain less than half of the discrepancy, and the remainder lacks a known reason. A total of 100,000 to 150,000 clones appear in this sample, 70% to 85% of them only once. The ten largest clones capture more than 4% of the sample. Sequences were obtained from PBMCs. The receptors here all came from a male donor in good health and CMV-seropositive.

DNA of the CDR3: TGTGCCAGCGTGCGGGGGCAGCGTGAAGCTTTCTTT. This gives the protein CASVRGQREAFF. This chain joins TRBV6-1 and TRBJ1-1; D perhaps matches TRBD1 (6 bases). Per germline, CDR1 MNHNS and CDR2 SASEGT. The CDR3 totals 12 residues. Trimming removed 8 bases from V and 7 bases from J, with 14 bases in between.

The chain uses TRBV7-9 and TRBJ2-1, with 11 bases lining up with TRBD2. Per germline, CDR1 SEHNR and CDR2 FQNEAQ (reference sequence). V gave up 5 bases and J gave up 5 bases; unmatched junction bases: 11. The CDR3 loop spans 17 amino acids. The DNA for the CDR3 is TGTGCCAGCAGCCCGGCCCTGGGACTAGCGGAAGACAATGAGCAGTTCTTC. Its translation is CASSPALGLAEDNEQFF. The full variable domain, completed using reference TRBV7-9 and TRBJ2-1, is DTGVSQNPRHKITKRGQNVTFRCDPISEHNRLYWYRQTLGQGPEFLTYFQNEAQLEKSRLLSDRFSAERPKGSFSTLEIQRTEQGDSAMYLCASSPALGLAEDNEQFFGPGTRLTVL.

There are a few counts of this clone. V is TRBV6-4 and J is TRBJ1-1; no reliable D call. From germline, CDR1 is MRHNA and CDR2 SNTAGT. This CDR3 has 15 residues. V lost 0 bases, J lost 2 bases, and 10 bases lay in between. CDR3 region: CASSDSAVSNTEAFF. Written as DNA, the CDR3 is TGTGCCAGCAGTGACTCCGCAGTTTCTAACACTGAAGCTTTCTTT.

This clone appeared a single time. The chain is built from TRBV5-1 and TRBJ2-5; D is possibly TRBD2 (6 bases). The CDR3 runs to 15 residues. The V gene's germline CDR1 is SGHRS and CDR2 YFSETQ. V was clipped by 3 bases and J by 2 bases, with 14 bases between them. The CDR3: CASSSGLSIQETQYF. The CDR3 coding sequence is TGCGCCAGCAGCTCGGGACTTTCCATACAAGAGACCCAGTACTTC. Looking up the rest from reference TRBV5-1 and TRBJ2-5 gives the full variable domain: KAGVTQTPRYLIKTRGQQVTLSCSPISGHRSVSWYQQTPGQGLQFLFEYFSETQRNKGNFPGRFSGRQFSNSRSEMNVSTLELGDSALYLCASSSGLSIQETQYFGPGTRLLVL.

The V gene is TRBV9, the J gene TRBJ2-2; the D gene is possibly TRBD2 (7 bases). V gave up 3 bases and J gave up 4 bases, with 16 bases separating them. CDR1 is SGDLS, CDR2 YYNGEE, per germline. This CDR3 contains 16 residues. Here the CDR3 DNA reads TGTGCCAGCAGCGAATTGGGGGGGCTGGGCACCGGGGAGCTGTTTTTT. Protein: CASSELGGLGTGELFF.

A single count supports this clone. This chain connects TRBV28 to TRBJ2-7; 7 bases agree with TRBD2. J was trimmed by 7 bases and V by 3 bases; bases with no gene match: 6. The CDR3 runs to 13 residues. The germline V gene encodes CDR1 MDHEN and CDR2 SYDVKM. The chain's CDR3 is CASSLERDGEQYF. The DNA for the CDR3 is TGTGCCAGCAGTTTGGAGCGGGATGGGGAGCAGTACTTC.

The V gene is TRBV6-5, the J gene TRBJ2-3; D may be TRBD2 (5 bases). V dropped 2 bases and J dropped 0 bases, with 12 bases sitting between them. There are 16 residues in the CDR3. In germline, CDR1 is MNHEY, CDR2 SVGAGI. CDR3 in amino acids: CASSYGSGSSTDTQYF. The CDR3 DNA sequence: TGTGCCAGCAGTTACGGAAGCGGCTCTAGCACAGATACGCAGTATTTT.

CDR3 in DNA: TGTGCCAGCAGTTTACTAGCGGGGCCCCAGTTCTTC. It is translated as CASSLLAGPQFF. J is TRBJ2-1 and V is TRBV28, with 9 positions matching TRBD2. The V and J ends lost 2 bases and 13 bases, in that order; junction bases with no gene match: 3. This CDR3 has 12 amino acids. CDR1 is MDHEN and CDR2 is SYDVKM in the germline V gene.

The chain carries TRBV10-3 and TRBJ2-5, with 8 bases aligning to TRBD1. The trim removed 6 bases at V and 12 bases at J, leaving 6 bases unmatched. The CDR3 extends over 11 amino acids. Germline values: CDR1 ENHRY, CDR2 SYGVKD. Here the CDR3 DNA reads TGTGCCATCAGCGGGACAGGAGTGAAGTACTTC. Translation gives CAISGTGVKYF.

The V call is TRBV9, the J call TRBJ1-2, with a weak D call TRBD1 (5 bases). Trimming shortened V by 0 bases and J by 7 bases, and 13 bases separated the two germline ends. The V gene's germline CDR1 is SGDLS and CDR2 YYNGEE. CDR3 size: 14 residues. CDR3 sequence reads: CASSVGGDLGGYTF. CDR3 sequence (DNA): TGTGCCAGCAGCGTAGGGGGCGATTTAGGTGGCTACACCTTC.

The chain combines TRBV28 with TRBJ1-2; D gene unclear. Germline V gene data show CDR1 as MDHEN and CDR2 as SYDVKM. CDR3 size: 14 residues. Deletions cut 6 bases from V and 3 bases from J, with 14 bases between. CDR3 in DNA: TGTGCCAGCAGGGTGGGGAGCCCCTACTATGGCTACACCTTC. This translates into CASRVGSPYYGYTF.

The chain uses TRBV7-9 and TRBJ2-5; D uncertain. The end of the DNA aligns better with TRBJ2-7, so the J call may be wrong. The CDR3 contains 11 residues. Germline CDR1 and CDR2: SEHNR and FQNEAQ (reference sequence). The CDR3: CASSPSYEQYF. CDR3 nucleotides: TGTGCCAGCAGCCCGAGTTACGAGCAGTACTTC.

This clone has just one count. The chain couples TRBV2 to TRBJ2-2; no clear D. V was trimmed by 9 bases and J by 4 bases, leaving 9 bases between them. The germline gives CDR1 SNHLY, CDR2 FYNNEI. The CDR3 is made up of 12 amino acids. CDR3: CASNYPTGELFF. The CDR3 bases are TGTGCCAGTAACTACCCCACCGGGGAGCTGTTTTTT.

The rearrangement uses TRBV2 and TRBJ1-6; tentative D call: TRBD1 (5 bases). This CDR3 has 16 residues. V shed 6 bases and J shed 7 bases, with 19 bases lying between them. Germline assignment: CDR1 SNHLY and CDR2 FYNNEI. The CDR3 bases are TGTGCCAGCAGCGAGATTGGCGTGGCAGGGAATTCACCCCTCCACTTT. Protein sequence: CASSEIGVAGNSPLHF.

The chain employs TRBV2 and TRBJ2-3; D may be TRBD2 (6 bases). V lost 4 bases, J lost 3 bases, and 17 bases lay in between. CDR1 and CDR2 (germline): SNHLY, FYNNEI. This CDR3 has 16 residues. The CDR3 DNA reads TGTGCCAGCAGTGGGAGGGTTGGTAGCGGTACAGATACGCAGTATTTT. Residues: CASSGRVGSGTDTQYF.

Turning to this clone: The junction differs from germline at one of its ends, possibly a read error. The chain carries TRBV19 and TRBJ2-3; the D gene is possibly TRBD1 (6 bases). From germline, CDR1 is LNHDA and CDR2 SQIVND (reference sequence). The CDR3 covers 15 residues. The CDR3 sequence: CASSIGKGDTDTQYF. The CDR3 nucleotides read TGTGCCAGCAGTATAGGGAAGGGGGACACAGATACGCAGTATTTT.

A remark on this clone: One end of the junction fails to match germline, which may point to a read error. The V and J genes are TRBV15 and TRBJ2-7; tentative D call: TRBD1 (6 bases). This CDR3 is built from 13 residues. Germline lookup yields CDR1 LNHNV and CDR2 YYDKDF (reference sequence). CDR3 in DNA: TGTGCCACCAGCAGAGCCGATACAGGGATCCACAACTTC. It translates to CATSRADTGIHNF.

CDR3 sequence: CASGSGAGAGETQYF. The CDR3 DNA follows: TGTGCCAGTGGGTCCGGTGCGGGGGCCGGGGAGACCCAGTACTTC. The V and J genes are TRBV19 and TRBJ2-5; TRBD2 is a possible D gene (7 bases). The CDR3 length is 15 residues. The ends were cut back, 8 bases at V and 5 bases at J, with 21 bases in the middle. Germline V gene sequence: CDR1 LNHDA, CDR2 SQIVND (reference sequence).

The chain couples TRBV6-5 to TRBJ1-1; 7 bases are shared with TRBD1. With V trimmed by 6 bases and J by 9 bases, 10 bases remained unmatched. CDR1 MNHEY and CDR2 SVGAGI come from the germline V gene. The CDR3 covers 13 residues. The CDR3 sequence is CASSPPGQLKAFF. CDR3 nucleotide sequence: TGTGCCAGCAGCCCACCGGGACAGCTAAAAGCTTTCTTT.

The rearrangement uses TRBV29-1 and TRBJ2-1, with TRBD2 matching over 8 bases. The CDR3 is made up of 21 amino acids. After removal of 1 base from V and 6 bases from J, the junction contained 26 bases not matched to a gene. The V gene's germline CDR1 is SQVTM and CDR2 ANQGSEA. The CDR3 loop reads CSVEVGASGPVDGKWGNEQFF. The CDR3 bases are TGCAGCGTTGAAGTTGGCGCTAGCGGGCCGGTTGACGGAAAATGGGGCAATGAGCAGTTCTTC.

The CDR3 loop is CASSLAGQDTGELFF. The DNA for the CDR3 is TGCGCCAGCAGCTTGGCAGGACAGGACACCGGGGAGCTGTTTTTT. The gene calls are TRBV5-1 and TRBJ2-2, with 7 bases aligning to TRBD1. Germline V CDR1 and CDR2: SGHRS, YFSETQ. The CDR3 runs 15 residues. V lost 0 bases and J lost 3; bases outside the gene matches: 2.

The V gene is TRBV7-9, the J gene TRBJ1-5; unclear D gene. V lost 5 bases to trimming and J lost 3 bases, with 8 bases between them. Germline loops: CDR1 SEHNR, CDR2 FQNEAQ (reference sequence). The CDR3 has 13 amino acids. The CDR3 is CASSRLSNQPQHF. CDR3 nucleotides: TGTGCCAGCAGCCGTTTATCCAATCAGCCCCAGCATTTT.

Only one count was recorded for this clone. The CDR3 loop is CASSLRRGPSYEQYF. Here the CDR3 DNA reads TGTGCCAGCAGCTTACGGAGGGGACCCTCCTACGAGCAGTACTTC. The chain joins TRBV7-2 to TRBJ2-7; a weak D match, TRBD2 (6 bases). The CDR3 contains 15 residues. Germline V CDR1 and CDR2: SGHTA, FQGNSA. Deletions cut 2 bases from V and 0 bases from J, with 11 bases between.

This chain connects TRBV19 to TRBJ2-5, with TRBD1 as a possible D gene (5 bases). The CDR3 sequence is 15 residues long. The V end lost 1 base, the J end lost 4 bases, and 13 bases lay between the germline ends. Per the germline V gene, CDR1 is LNHDA and CDR2 is SQIVND (reference sequence). CDR3 region: CASSIAAGSGETQYF. CDR3 DNA sequence: TGTGCCAGTAGTATAGCGGCAGGGTCGGGAGAGACCCAGTACTTC.